A single sample gave rise to the 23 T cell receptor beta chains below, sequenced in a study of T cells in Graves' hyperthyroidism and ophthalmopathy. What was amplified from RNA transcripts were TCR beta CDR3 regions. The TCR CDR3 was amplified in a first-round RT-PCR using the HTBI primer set. TCRdb reprocessed the multiplex PCR reads via MiXCR and lists one record per CDR3 protein. The data show about 380,000 distinct CDR3 sequences, about 15% seen once. Sequencing used blood. All receptors come from a woman in her fifties or sixties with Graves' hyperthyroidism.

This clonotype was seen many times. The chain recombines TRBV27 with TRBJ1-2; D is undetermined. Germline V gene data show CDR1 as MNHEY and CDR2 as SMNVEV (reference sequence). Trimming cost V 6 bases and J 5 bases, with 13 bases left between them. The CDR3 contains 13 residues. The CDR3 loop is CASSPVGGYGYTF. DNA for the CDR3: TGTGCCAGCAGCCCCGTCGGTGGATATGGCTACACCTTC.

The CDR3 region is CASSQRSGGQYF. The CDR3 DNA follows: TGTGCCAGCAGCCAAAGATCAGGGGGGCAGTATTTT. This chain links TRBV3-1 with TRBJ2-3; 7 nucleotides agree with TRBD1. Trimming removed 2 bases from V and 11 bases from J; junction bases left unmatched: 4. Germline loops: CDR1 LGHDT, CDR2 YNNKEL (reference sequence). This CDR3 is built from 12 residues.

The sample holds many counts of this clonotype. The chain is built from TRBV11-3 and TRBJ2-1, with 11 nucleotides matching TRBD2. V gave up 8 bases and J gave up 3 bases; unmatched junction bases: 6. This CDR3 is built from 15 residues. Germline CDR1 SGHNT, CDR2 YENEEA. The CDR3 DNA is TGTGCCAGCGTCCCGGGACTAGCGGACTACAATGAGCAGTTCTTC. Amino acids: CASVPGLADYNEQFF.

This clonotype was recorded at least ten times. The V gene is TRBV12-3 or TRBV12-4, the J gene TRBJ1-1; possibly TRBD1 for D (5 bases). This CDR3 spans 13 amino acids. V was pared by 3 bases and J by 5 bases, with 10 bases between. CDR3 in DNA: TGTGCCAGCAGTTTTCTTGGGGGGACTGAAGCTTTCTTT. This codes for CASSFLGGTEAFF.

This clonotype was recorded at least ten times. The V and J genes are TRBV18 and TRBJ2-7; the D gene is possibly TRBD1 (6 bases). CDR3 length equals 15 residues. V lost 3 bases to trimming and J lost 0 bases, with 12 bases between them. CDR1 is KGHSH and CDR2 is LQKENI in the germline V gene. The chain's CDR3 is CASSPNQDSSYEQYF. In DNA form, the CDR3 reads TGTGCCAGCTCACCCAATCAGGACAGCTCCTACGAGCAGTACTTC.

This clonotype has at least ten counts. This sequence joins TRBV18 and TRBJ2-2; D is undetermined. Germline assignment: CDR1 KGHSH and CDR2 LQKENI. The CDR3 contains 15 residues. Trimming stripped 1 base from V and 8 bases from J, with 14 bases between. The DNA of the CDR3 is TGTGCCAGCTCACCACGGCAGGCCACACCAGGGGAGCTGTTTTTT. It encodes CASSPRQATPGELFF.

There are many counts of this clonotype. J is TRBJ2-3 and V is TRBV28; D possibly matches TRBD1 or TRBD2 (5 bases each). V was clipped by 10 bases and J by 0 bases, with 8 bases between them. CDR3 length: 12 amino acids. Germline V gene lookup returns CDR1 MDHEN and CDR2 SYDVKM. CDR3 coding DNA: TGTGCCACCGAGGGGAGCACAGATACGCAGTATTTT. The encoded protein is CATEGSTDTQYF.

This clonotype has a count of ten or more. The chain recombines TRBV7-9 with TRBJ2-5, with D possibly TRBD1 on 5 matching bases. Trimming removed 3 bases at V and 3 bases at J, with 11 bases between. CDR3 length: 14 amino acids. CDR1 and CDR2 from the germline V gene are SEHNR and FQNEAQ (reference sequence). The CDR3: CASSFSAGKETQYF. The CDR3 nucleotides read TGTGCCAGCAGCTTCTCCGCAGGGAAAGAGACCCAGTACTTC.

CDR3 bases: TGCAGTGCTAGAGGCACCGGGACAGGGCTCTATAATTCACCCCTCCACTTT. Translated: CSARGTGTGLYNSPLHF. The V gene is TRBV20-1, the J gene TRBJ1-6, with 9 bases fitting TRBD1. This CDR3 region has 17 residues. V lost 1 base and J lost 3; bases outside the gene matches: 7. From germline, CDR1 is DFQATT and CDR2 SNEGSKA (reference sequence).

This clonotype appeared many times. This may arise from a read error, as a much more abundant clone is one base away. The rearrangement links TRBV11-3 to TRBJ2-1, with D maybe TRBD2 (6 bases). This CDR3 is built from 14 residues. CDR1 and CDR2 (germline): SGHNT, YENEEA. The V end was cut by 3 bases, the J end by 9 bases, with 15 bases between. The CDR3 is CASSFLAGSSEQFF. The CDR3 DNA follows: TGTGCCAGCAGCTTTTTGGCGGGGAGTAGTGAGCAGTTCTTC.

This clonotype has at least ten counts. The chain links TRBV18 to TRBJ1-1, with 8 bases that match TRBD1. Germline V gene sequence: CDR1 KGHSH, CDR2 LQKENI. J gave up 4 bases and V 0 bases, and 4 bases lay outside the gene matches. The length of the CDR3 is 15 residues. CDR3 sequence (DNA): TGTGCCAGCTCACCACCGACAGGGGTTGGCACTGAAGCTTTCTTT. Translation gives CASSPPTGVGTEAFF.

The chain couples TRBV20-1 to TRBJ1-6; TRBD1 agrees at 7 bases. The CDR3 spans 12 residues. Germline V gene data show CDR1 as DFQATT and CDR2 as SNEGSKA (reference sequence). J gave up 7 bases and V 6 bases, and 3 bases lay outside the gene matches. CDR3 DNA sequence: TGCAGTGCACGCAGGGGGAATTCACCCCTCCACTTT. Translation gives CSARRGNSPLHF.

The chain has TRBV28 and TRBJ1-3, with 7 bases aligning to TRBD1. The CDR3 has 16 amino acids. Germline assignment: CDR1 MDHEN and CDR2 SYDVKM. V shed 6 bases and J 3 bases; nucleotides not matched to a gene: 11. CDR3: CASRVTGTFFGNTIYF. The CDR3 DNA is TGTGCCAGCAGAGTGACAGGGACTTTTTTTGGAAACACCATATATTTT.

This clonotype came up many times. V usage is TRBV11-1 and J usage is TRBJ1-1, with TRBD1 matching 8 bases. This CDR3 region has 17 residues. The germline gives CDR1 SGHAT, CDR2 FQDESV (reference sequence). V was pared by 1 base and J by 4 bases, with 11 bases of the junction left unmatched. For the CDR3, the DNA is TGTGCCAGCAGCTTAGAAGTGGCAGGGGGCTGGGGCACTGAAGCTTTCTTT. It translates to CASSLEVAGGWGTEAFF.

This clonotype was observed a few times. The chain uses TRBV4-1 and TRBJ2-7; 9 bases are shared with TRBD1. Looked up from germline, CDR1 is MGHRA and CDR2 is YSYEKL. The CDR3 contains 15 residues. Trimming removed 4 bases from V and 4 bases from J; junction bases left unmatched: 8. The CDR3 sequence is CASSRPGQGQYEQYF. CDR3 nucleotides: TGCGCCAGCAGCCGCCCGGGACAGGGACAGTACGAGCAGTACTTC.

The chain has TRBV6-5 and TRBJ1-5; 8 nucleotides agree with TRBD1. The CDR3 runs 18 residues. Germline CDR1 is MNHEY and CDR2 is SVGAGI. Trimming at V came to 0 bases and at J to 6 bases, leaving 13 bases not matched to a gene. CDR3 amino acids: CASSYSSSGQGLSQPQHF. Written as DNA, the CDR3 is TGTGCCAGCAGTTACTCGAGTAGTGGACAGGGTCTTTCTCAGCCCCAGCATTTT.

This clonotype came up many times. The rearrangement joins TRBV5-1 to TRBJ2-1, with unresolved D. The CDR3 has 14 residues. CDR1 and CDR2 from the germline V gene are SGHRS and YFSETQ. Trimming removed 0 bases from V and 10 bases from J, with 14 bases in between. Written as DNA, the CDR3 is TGCGCCAGCAGCTTGGTCGCTGGGCCGGTCGAGCAGTTCTTC. It translates to CASSLVAGPVEQFF. Complete variable domain (other parts from reference TRBV5-1 and TRBJ2-1): KAGVTQTPRYLIKTRGQQVTLSCSPISGHRSVSWYQQTPGQGLQFLFEYFSETQRNKGNFPGRFSGRQFSNSRSEMNVSTLELGDSALYLCASSLVAGPVEQFFGPGTRLTVL.

With respect to this clonotype: A much more abundant neighbour one base away suggests this may be a read error. The chain combines TRBV7-3 with TRBJ2-1, with TRBD1 matching over 7 bases. J was trimmed by 0 bases and V by 4 bases; bases with no gene match: 3. The CDR3 is 15 amino acids. Germline V gene sequence: CDR1 SGHTA, CDR2 FQGTGA. CDR3 bases: TGTGCCAGCAGCTCGGACAGGAGCTCCTACAATGAGCAGTTCTTC. This translates into CASSSDRSSYNEQFF.

This clonotype was seen a few times. Since a much larger clone is just one base distant, this may be a read error. The V gene is TRBV12-5, the J gene TRBJ2-1; D is ambiguous. The germline gives CDR1 LGHNT, CDR2 FRNRAP. V was clipped by 4 bases and J by 10 bases, with 17 bases between them. CDR3 length: 14 residues. CDR3 amino acids: CASGSLPTYQEQFF. In DNA form, the CDR3 reads TGTGCTAGTGGTTCGTTACCCACGTATCAGGAGCAGTTCTTC.

Note on this clonotype: A junction boundary mismatches the germline segment, possibly from a read error. The rearrangement joins TRBV9 to TRBJ2-2; 7 bases line up with TRBD1. The CDR3 length is 14 residues. The V gene's germline CDR1 is SGDLS and CDR2 YYNGEE. DNA for the CDR3: TGTGCCAGCAGCCCGACAGGGAACACCGGGGAGCTGTCTTTT. Translating it yields CASSPTGNTGELSF.

There are a few counts of this clonotype. The V call is TRBV4-1, the J call TRBJ2-7; TRBD1 aligns across 9 bases. V dropped 4 bases and J dropped 1; count of bases not matched to a gene: 8. The CDR3 spans 16 residues. CDR1 is MGHRA, CDR2 YSYEKL, per germline. CDR3: CASSRNRGQVSYEQYF. In nucleotides, the CDR3 is TGCGCCAGCAGCCGGAACAGGGGGCAGGTTTCCTACGAGCAGTACTTC.

This clonotype was seen many times. V and J are TRBV24-1 and TRBJ2-1; 7 positions match TRBD1. The CDR3 consists of 16 residues. J was trimmed by 4 bases and V by 3 bases; bases with no gene match: 8. Per germline, CDR1 KGHDR and CDR2 SFDVKD. Written as DNA, the CDR3 is TGTGCCACCAGTGATCCCCGACAGGGACAGTACAATGAGCAGTTCTTC. It encodes CATSDPRQGQYNEQFF.

This clonotype has a handful of counts. J is TRBJ2-2 and V is TRBV5-1, with D possibly being TRBD1 (6 bases). Trimming cost V 4 bases and J 8 bases, with 12 bases left between them. Germline loops: CDR1 SGHRS, CDR2 YFSETQ. This CDR3 spans 13 amino acids. The CDR3: CASSEQGLGELFF. DNA of the CDR3: TGCGCCAGCAGCGAACAGGGTCTTGGGGAGCTGTTTTTT.